Following are 12 T cell receptor beta chains from one sample sequenced in a study of identical twins. TCRdb recomputed calls from the 5' RACE reads with MiXCR, one row per CDR3 protein. The table records hundreds of thousands of distinct CDR3 sequences, roughly 6% of them present only once. Sequences were obtained from naive T cells sorted from blood. The receptors come from a man aged 18-30 years in good health.

In its sample, this clonotype was seen a few times. V and J are TRBV3-1 and TRBJ1-2; the D gene is possibly TRBD1 (5 bases). The germline CDR1 and CDR2 sequences are LGHDT and YNNKEL (reference sequence). Trimming removed 0 bases at V and 2 bases at J, with 7 bases between. This CDR3 contains 14 residues. CDR3 protein: CASSQDNRNYGYTF. The CDR3 DNA reads as TGTGCCAGCAGCCAAGATAACAGGAACTATGGCTACACCTTC.

This clonotype was picked up many times. The rearrangement links TRBV27 to TRBJ1-1; 7 positions match TRBD1. The V and J ends lost 6 bases and 5 bases, in that order; junction bases with no gene match: 12. CDR1 is MNHEY, CDR2 SMNVEV, per germline (reference sequence). CDR3 size: 15 residues. In nucleotides, the CDR3 is TGTGCCAGCAGCCGAGCGACAGGGTCGAGGACTGAAGCTTTCTTT. Amino acid sequence: CASSRATGSRTEAFF.

A single count supports this clonotype. This rearrangement joins TRBV3-1 to TRBJ1-5; possibly TRBD1 for D (5 bases). The germline gives CDR1 LGHDT, CDR2 YNNKEL (reference sequence). This CDR3 has 15 amino acids. V was clipped by 1 base and J by 3 bases, with 10 bases between them. The CDR3: CASSQGSGYNQPQHF. CDR3 sequence (DNA): TGTGCCAGCAGCCAAGGCTCAGGGTACAATCAGCCCCAGCATTTT.

The chain is built from TRBV27 and TRBJ1-4; 7 bases are shared with TRBD1. This CDR3 is 16 amino acids long. Germline CDR1 reads MNHEY; CDR2 reads SMNVEV (reference sequence). Trimming took 6 bases from V and 8 from J; bases not matched to a gene: 15. The CDR3 reads CASSSDRWGPTEKLFF. CDR3 DNA: TGTGCCAGCAGCTCGGACAGGTGGGGGCCGACGGAAAAACTGTTTTTT.

This clonotype showed up just a few times. The gene calls are TRBV6-1 and TRBJ2-7; D could derive from TRBD1 or TRBD2 (6 bases each). The CDR3 is made up of 14 amino acids. Germline CDR1 MNHNS, CDR2 SASEGT. The V end lost 1 base, the J end lost 6 bases, and 13 bases lay between the germline ends. The CDR3 bases are TGTGCCAGCAGTGAAGTTTGGGGGGCGGGCGAGCAGTACGTC. Protein product: CASSEVWGAGEQYV.

This clonotype was seen at least ten times. CDR3 region: CSARDDPGLVKETQYF. The CDR3 nucleotides are TGCAGTGCTAGAGACGATCCGGGACTAGTGAAAGAGACCCAGTACTTC. V and J are TRBV20-1 and TRBJ2-5; 8 nucleotides align to TRBD2. V shed 0 bases, J shed 3 bases, and the junction held 9 bases outside the gene matches. In germline, CDR1 is DFQATT, CDR2 SNEGSKA (reference sequence). The CDR3 is 16 amino acids.

This clonotype was observed at least ten times. The rearrangement uses TRBV29-1 and TRBJ2-3, with TRBD2 matching 10 bases. This CDR3 comprises 13 residues. Germline V gives CDR1 SQVTM, CDR2 ANQGSEA. With V trimmed by 5 bases and J by 6 bases, 5 bases remained unmatched. The CDR3 sequence: CSVKREGRDTQYF. The CDR3 nucleotides are TGCAGCGTTAAGCGGGAGGGCCGGGATACGCAGTATTTT.

This clonotype was seen many times. The chain joins TRBV28 to TRBJ2-3; D remains unclear. The CDR3 has 13 residues. Trimming removed 5 bases from V and 0 bases from J, with 6 bases in between. Per germline, CDR1 MDHEN and CDR2 SYDVKM. CDR3 sequence (DNA): TGTGCCAGCAGTGACCCTAGCACAGATACGCAGTATTTT. Translating it yields CASSDPSTDTQYF.

This clonotype was recorded a few times. The chain combines TRBV24-1 with TRBJ2-3, with 13 nucleotides matching TRBD2. The germline CDR1 and CDR2 sequences are KGHDR and SFDVKD. The length of the CDR3 is 20 residues. V lost 4 bases, J lost 1 base, and 13 bases stayed unmatched. CDR3 protein: CATSDSGTSGKSWGTDTQYF. The CDR3 bases are TGTGCCACCAGTGACTCCGGGACTAGCGGGAAGAGTTGGGGCACAGATACGCAGTATTTT.

This clonotype is a singleton in its sample. This could be a read error, since a much larger clone is one nucleotide away. Because the CDR3 is missing its conserved closing phenylalanine or tryptophan, this is likely a read error. The chain has TRBV5-1 and TRBJ2-2; D is undetermined. With 3 bases removed from V and 4 bases from J, the gap between germline ends came to 7 bases. The CDR3 runs to 13 residues. The V gene's germline CDR1 is SGHRS and CDR2 YFSETQ. CDR3 DNA: TGCGCCAGCAGCTCCGGATCCACCGGGGAGCTGTTTATT. Translating it yields CASSSGSTGELFI.

This clonotype has at least ten counts. This chain connects TRBV20-1 to TRBJ1-1, with TRBD1 matching over 7 bases. This CDR3 region has 13 residues. Unmatched junction bases numbered 4, after V lost 0 bases and J lost 6 bases. CDR1 DFQATT and CDR2 SNEGSKA come from the germline V gene (reference sequence). The chain's CDR3 is CSAREVGTAEAFF. The CDR3 DNA follows: TGCAGTGCTAGAGAAGTCGGGACAGCTGAAGCTTTCTTT.

V usage is TRBV14 and J usage is TRBJ2-7, with D unresolved. The CDR3 runs 13 residues. From germline, CDR1 is SGHDN and CDR2 FVKESK. The ends were cut back, 4 bases at V and 7 bases at J, with 14 bases in the middle. The CDR3 DNA reads as TGTGCCAGCAGCCTGAATCTCCTGGGTGAGCAGTACGTC. Protein product: CASSLNLLGEQYV.